This T cell receptor beta chain is from a study of OX40 agonist ivuxolimab in advanced cancers. Study background: The dose-escalation group included hepatocellular carcinoma, melanoma, renal cell carcinoma and head and neck cancer. Anti-PD-1, anti-PD-L1 or anti-CTLA-4 therapy given earlier was allowed, and approximately 40% had some. Points from the study as a whole: Some patients without response likewise showed low normalized clonal expansion.

Samples of blood were obtained at baseline, on cycle 4 day 1, and on cycle 7 day 1. J was trimmed by 6 bases and V by 2 bases; bases with no gene match: 5. The CDR3 is 14 amino acids. CDR1 and CDR2 from the germline V gene are SGHAT and FQNNGV. A remark on this clone: Its antigen is unidentified.

The method was immunoSEQ multiplex PCR; TCRdb's version includes in-frame clones alone and lacks a portion of them. Among approximately 84,000 clones listed, around 94% were seen once. This specimen consisted of CD4+ or CD8+ T cells sorted from blood, obtained in a trial of the OX40 agonist ivuxolimab. The clonotype was recovered from an adult with an advanced solid tumor such as melanoma, head and neck, liver or kidney cancer. The chain combines TRBV11-2 with TRBJ1-1, with TRBD1 matching over 8 bases. DNA for the CDR3: TGTGCCAGCAGCTTATCGGCAGGGGGCTCTGAAGCTTTCTTT. It specifies CASSLSAGGSEAFF.